The rows below give T cell receptor beta chains drawn from one sample of a study of blood T cell repertoires in COVID-19. The data were produced by immunoSEQ multiplex PCR, yet TCRdb's version contains in-frame clones alone and is incomplete. Here the sample spans approximately 130,000 clones, 88% being singletons. Specimen: peripheral blood. Receptors originate from a human donor in a cohort sampled during active COVID-19. Both conserved end residues are part of each CDR3. D genes are given only for firm matches. Size is omitted from some rows. Given values are once, few, many or a class for expanded clones.

V	size	J	D	DNA	CDR3
TRBV11-2	once	TRBJ2-1	TRBD2	TGTGCCAGCAGCTCCGGACTAGACTCCTACAATGAGCAGTTCTTC	CASSSGLDSYNEQFF
TRBV3-1/TRBV3-2	few	TRBJ1-1	TRBD1	TGTGCCAGCAGCCTAACAGGGGGCGCGAACACTGAAGCTTTCTTT	CASSLTGGANTEAFF
TRBV20-1	-	TRBJ2-7	-	TGCAGTGCTAGCCCCCGCTACGAGCAGTACTTC	CSASPRYEQYF
TRBV3-1/TRBV3-2	once	TRBJ1-6	TRBD1	TGTGCCAGCAGCCAAAACACCGGGACAGGGCTTAGGTCACCCCTCCACTTT	CASSQNTGTGLRSPLHF
TRBV7-7	-	TRBJ2-4	TRBD1	TGTGCTACCGAAGCTTACTACTGGGACAGGAAAAACATTCAGTACTTC	CATEAYYWDRKNIQYF
TRBV4-1	-	TRBJ2-2	TRBD2	TGCGCCAGCAGCTTTCGGGGTGCGGGGGTACTGAACACCGGGGAGCTGTTTTTT	CASSFRGAGVLNTGELFF
TRBV6-1	-	TRBJ1-2	-	TGTGCCAGCAGTGAGGGGGGTCTCGACTATGGCTACACCTTC	CASSEGGLDYGYTF
TRBV19	once	TRBJ2-1	-	TGTGCCAGCGATGGGGTGGGAGGTGAGCAGTTCTTC	CASDGVGGEQFF
TRBV27	once	TRBJ1-6	-	TGTGCCAGCAGTTCTATGAGTTATAATTCACCCCTCCACTTT	CASSSMSYNSPLHF
TRBV6-5	-	TRBJ1-2	-	TGTGCCAGCAGTTACGGCGACAGGCCTAAAAACTATGGCTACACCTTC	CASSYGDRPKNYGYTF
TRBV25-1	few	TRBJ1-3	-	TGTGCCAGCAGTGGGCCCCAAGAAACTGGAAACACCATATATTTT	CASSGPQETGNTIYF
TRBV12-5	-	TRBJ1-1	-	TGTGCTAGTGCTGGAGGAATGAACACTGAAGCTTTCTTT	CASAGGMNTEAFF
TRBV4-2	-	TRBJ2-2	-	TGTGCCAGCAGCCAAGGGACTCCAGGCGGGGAGCTGTTTTTT	CASSQGTPGGELFF
TRBV27	-	TRBJ2-1	-	TGTGCCAGCAGTCCCCAAATGCCAGGGAACAATGAGCAGTTCTTC	CASSPQMPGNNEQFF
TRBV6-5	-	TRBJ2-3	TRBD2	TGTGCCAGCAGAACTAGCGGGAGTCCGATCGGTACGCAGTATTTT	CASRTSGSPIGTQYF
TRBV4-1	few	TRBJ2-1	-	TGCGCCAGCAGCCAAGATATGAGGGCGAGGACCTACAATGAGCAGTTCTTC	CASSQDMRARTYNEQFF
TRBV12-5	-	TRBJ2-7	-	TGTGCTAGTGGTTCCGCCTACGAGCAGTACTTC	CASGSAYEQYF
TRBV18	-	TRBJ1-6	TRBD1	TGTGCCAGCTCCCGACAGGGAGTTAATTCACCCCTCCACTTT	CASSRQGVNSPLHF
TRBV4-1	-	TRBJ2-1	-	TGCGCCAGCAGCCATCAGGGGGGTGGGAGCTACAATGAGCAGTTCTTC	CASSHQGGGSYNEQFF
TRBV5-5	-	TRBJ2-7	-	TGTGCCAGCAGCTTGGTCTTAAGGACAGCGGATTCCTACGAGCAGTACTTC	CASSLVLRTADSYEQYF
TRBV4-1	-	TRBJ2-3	TRBD2	TGCGCCAGCAGCCAAGATAGCGGGAGGGCGGCCACAGATACGCAGTATTTT	CASSQDSGRAATDTQYF
TRBV6-5	-	TRBJ1-1	TRBD1	TGTGCCAGCAGTCAACAGGGGGAATTTGAAGCTTTCTTT	CASSQQGEFEAFF
TRBV13	-	TRBJ2-7	-	TGTGCCAGCAGCTTCAGGCAGGGTGGTTACGAGCAGTACTTC	CASSFRQGGYEQYF
TRBV10-1	-	TRBJ2-1	-	TGCGCCAGCAGTGATAGTAGTCTTGGTGAGCAGTTCTTC	CASSDSSLGEQFF
TRBV29-1	-	TRBJ1-1	-	TGCAGCACGAAAATGGGGGGAATGGGCACTGAAGCTTTCTTT	CSTKMGGMGTEAFF
TRBV6-5	-	TRBJ2-1	TRBD2	TGTGCCAGCAGTTTTCGACTAGCGGGAGTAAATGAGCAGTTCTTC	CASSFRLAGVNEQFF
TRBV5-1	-	TRBJ1-1	-	TGCGCCAGCAGCACAGAGACAGATTCAACTGAAGCTTTCTTT	CASSTETDSTEAFF
TRBV18	-	TRBJ2-3	-	TGTGCCAGCTCACCTCCGGGATCCCGAACAGATACGCAGTATTTT	CASSPPGSRTDTQYF
TRBV12-3/TRBV12-4	-	TRBJ1-2	-	TGTGCCAGCAGTTCCGACACGAAGCTGGGCTACACCTTC	CASSSDTKLGYTF
TRBV7-2	once	TRBJ2-1	TRBD2	TGTGCCAGCAGCTTACGGCGGGAGGGATACAATGAGCAGTTCTTC	CASSLRREGYNEQFF
TRBV12-5	-	TRBJ2-5	-	TGTGCTAGTGGCCCTCGCCCCCGGGAGACCCAGTACTTC	CASGPRPRETQYF
TRBV19	-	TRBJ1-2	-	TGTGCCAGTACCCAATCTCTTTTCAGGGATGGCTACACCTTC	CASTQSLFRDGYTF
TRBV6-5	-	TRBJ1-1	TRBD1	TGTGCCAGCAGTTACACGCGACAGGGTATGACTGAAGCTTTCTTT	CASSYTRQGMTEAFF
TRBV19	-	TRBJ2-1	TRBD1	TGTGCCATCTCGGACAGGGGGCTTACGAATGAGCAGTTCTTC	CAISDRGLTNEQFF
TRBV6-5	-	TRBJ1-1	-	TGTGCCAGCAGTTACAAGAGGAGCACTGAAGCTTTCTTT	CASSYKRSTEAFF